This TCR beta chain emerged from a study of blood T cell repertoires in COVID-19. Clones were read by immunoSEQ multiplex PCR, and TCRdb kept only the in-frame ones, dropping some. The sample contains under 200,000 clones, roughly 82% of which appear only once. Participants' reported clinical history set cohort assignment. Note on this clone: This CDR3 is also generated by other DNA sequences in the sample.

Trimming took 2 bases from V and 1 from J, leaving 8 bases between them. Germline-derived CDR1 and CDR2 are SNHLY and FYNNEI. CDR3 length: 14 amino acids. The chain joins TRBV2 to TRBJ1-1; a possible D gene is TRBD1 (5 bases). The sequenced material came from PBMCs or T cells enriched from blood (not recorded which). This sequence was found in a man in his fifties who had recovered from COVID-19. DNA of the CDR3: TGTGCCAGCAGTGAAATGGGGCGGAACACTGAAGCTTTCTTT. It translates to CASSEMGRNTEAFF. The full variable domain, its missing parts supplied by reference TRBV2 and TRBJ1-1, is EPEVTQTPSHQVTQMGQEVILRCVPISNHLYFYWYRQILGQKVEFLVSFYNNEISEKSEIFDDQFSVERPDGSNFTLKIRSTKLEDSAMYFCASSEMGRNTEAFFGQGTRLTVV.